The subject of this entry is one T cell receptor beta chain. Antigen: not known. Noted treatment: oral pan-JAK inhibitor, 5-10 mg twice daily. These data come from a study of CD8+ T cells in alopecia areata. On the study more broadly: The share of scalp area affected provided the severity score for treated patients.

Sequencing templates came from extracted RNA that was reverse transcribed into cDNA. The protocol was immunoSEQ multiplex PCR, while the TCRdb copy is restricted to in-frame clones and leaves out a portion. The repertoire holds 110,000 to 150,000 clones, with around four fifths as singletons. Study-level results: Many expanded lesional clones remained in scalp and blood on tofacitinib.

The specimen comprised CD8+ T cells sorted from blood, sampled at week 4, from a patient treated with tofacitinib. The TCR comes from a human donor with alopecia areata.

The CDR3 sequence: CASSEVLAKPGNEQFF. In DNA, the CDR3 is TGTGCCAGCAGTGAAGTCTTGGCCAAGCCGGGCAATGAGCAGTTCTTC. The gene calls are TRBV2 and TRBJ2-1; D remains ambiguous. Germline values: CDR1 SNHLY, CDR2 FYNNEI. This CDR3 region has 16 residues. Trimming pared 1 base from V and 6 bases from J, leaving 16 bases between.